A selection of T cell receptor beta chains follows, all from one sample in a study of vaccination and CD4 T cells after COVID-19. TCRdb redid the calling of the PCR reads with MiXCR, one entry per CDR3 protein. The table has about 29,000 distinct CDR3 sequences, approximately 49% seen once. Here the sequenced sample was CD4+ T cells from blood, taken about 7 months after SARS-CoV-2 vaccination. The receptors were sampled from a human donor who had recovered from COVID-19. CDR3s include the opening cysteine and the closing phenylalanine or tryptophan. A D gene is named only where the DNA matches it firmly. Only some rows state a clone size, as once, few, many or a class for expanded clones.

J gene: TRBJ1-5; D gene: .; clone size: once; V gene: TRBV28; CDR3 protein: CASSLLDNTENQPQHF; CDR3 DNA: TGTGCCAGCAGTTTATTGGACAACACCGAGAATCAGCCCCAGCATTTT
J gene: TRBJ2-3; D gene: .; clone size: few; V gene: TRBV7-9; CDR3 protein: CASSFVWGSTDTQYF; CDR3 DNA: TGTGCCAGCAGCTTTGTATGGGGAAGCACAGATACGCAGTATTTT
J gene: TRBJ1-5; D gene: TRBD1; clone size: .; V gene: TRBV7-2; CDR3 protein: CASSPQGVRNQPQHF; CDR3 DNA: TGTGCCAGCAGCCCACAGGGGGTAAGAAATCAGCCCCAGCATTTT
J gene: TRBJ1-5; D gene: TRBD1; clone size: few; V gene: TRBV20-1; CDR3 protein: CSATRDRGPFGVSNQPQHF; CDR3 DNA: TGCAGTGCCACCCGGGACAGGGGTCCCTTTGGGGTGAGCAATCAGCCCCAGCATTTT
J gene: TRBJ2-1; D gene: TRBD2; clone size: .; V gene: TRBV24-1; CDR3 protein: CATSDPGSAGGLSEQFF; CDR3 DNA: TGTGCCACCAGTGACCCAGGGAGTGCGGGAGGTCTTAGTGAGCAGTTCTTC
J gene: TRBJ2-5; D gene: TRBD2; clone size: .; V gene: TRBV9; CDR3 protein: CASSGTSGRGQETQYF; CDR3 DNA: TGTGCCAGCAGCGGTACTAGCGGGAGGGGGCAAGAGACCCAGTACTTC
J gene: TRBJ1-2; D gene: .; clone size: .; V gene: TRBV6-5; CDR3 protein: CASSYGHAWGYTF; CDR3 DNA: TGTGCCAGCAGTTACGGGCACGCCTGGGGCTACACCTTC
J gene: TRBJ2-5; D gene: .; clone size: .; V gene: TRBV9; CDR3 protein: CASSVAQGFRETQYF; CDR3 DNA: TGTGCCAGCAGCGTAGCTCAAGGGTTCCGGGAGACCCAGTACTTC
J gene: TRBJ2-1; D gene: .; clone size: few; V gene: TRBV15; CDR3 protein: CATSRGSGSYNEQFF; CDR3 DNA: TGTGCCACCAGCAGGGGTAGCGGCTCCTACAATGAGCAGTTCTTC
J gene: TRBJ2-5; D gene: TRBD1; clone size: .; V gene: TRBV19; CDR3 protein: CASSIVAAGGRETQYF; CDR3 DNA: TGTGCCAGTAGTATAGTGGCGGCAGGGGGCAGAGAGACCCAGTACTTC
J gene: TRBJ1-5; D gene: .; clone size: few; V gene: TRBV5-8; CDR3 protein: CASNSYSNQPQHF; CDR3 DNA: TGTGCCAGCAATTCGTATAGCAATCAGCCCCAGCATTTT
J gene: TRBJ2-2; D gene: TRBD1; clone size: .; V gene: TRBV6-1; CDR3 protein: CASSEREDRGELFF; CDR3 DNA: TGTGCCAGCAGTGAACGTGAGGACAGGGGGGAGCTGTTTTTT
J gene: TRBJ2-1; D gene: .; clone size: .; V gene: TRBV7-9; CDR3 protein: CASSWAGNEQFF; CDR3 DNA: TGTGCCAGCAGCTGGGCTGGGAATGAGCAGTTCTTC
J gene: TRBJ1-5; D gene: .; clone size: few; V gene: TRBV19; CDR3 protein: CASSIGSVGDNQPQHF; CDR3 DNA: TGTGCCAGTAGTATAGGGTCGGTCGGGGACAATCAGCCCCAGCATTTT
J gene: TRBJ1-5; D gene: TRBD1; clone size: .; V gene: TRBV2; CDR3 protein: CASNWEQGVGQPQHF; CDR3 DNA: TGTGCCAGCAATTGGGAACAGGGGGTAGGTCAGCCCCAGCATTTT
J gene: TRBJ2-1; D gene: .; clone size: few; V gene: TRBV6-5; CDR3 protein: CASSFSSYNEQFF; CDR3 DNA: TGTGCCAGCAGTTTCAGCTCCTACAATGAGCAGTTCTTC
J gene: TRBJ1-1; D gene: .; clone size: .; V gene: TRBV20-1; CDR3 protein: CSASRQQNTEAFF; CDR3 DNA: TGCAGTGCTAGCCGACAGCAGAACACTGAAGCTTTCTTT
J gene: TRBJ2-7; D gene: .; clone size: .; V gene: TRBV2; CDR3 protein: CASSDNGSYEQYF; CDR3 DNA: TGTGCCAGCAGTGATAACGGATCCTACGAGCAGTACTTC
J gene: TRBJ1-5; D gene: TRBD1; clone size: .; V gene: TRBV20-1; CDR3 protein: CSATTGAGFLSNQPQHF; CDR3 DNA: TGCAGTGCAACGACAGGGGCTGGGTTTTTGAGCAATCAGCCCCAGCATTTT
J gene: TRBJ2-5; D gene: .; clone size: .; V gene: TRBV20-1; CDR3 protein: CSARRLARITQETQYF; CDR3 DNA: TGCAGTGCTAGAAGGCTAGCACGAATAACTCAAGAGACCCAGTACTTC
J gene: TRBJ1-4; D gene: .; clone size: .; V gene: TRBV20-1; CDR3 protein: CSAIVGGAVGNEKLFF; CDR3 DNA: TGCAGTGCCATCGTTGGGGGCGCGGTGGGTAATGAAAAACTGTTTTTT
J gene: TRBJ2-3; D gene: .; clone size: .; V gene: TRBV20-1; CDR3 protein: CSASPWRGSTDTQYF; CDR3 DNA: TGCAGTGCTAGTCCTTGGCGGGGAAGCACAGATACGCAGTATTTT
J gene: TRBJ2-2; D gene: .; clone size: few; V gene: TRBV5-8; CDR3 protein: CASSRKRDIGELFF; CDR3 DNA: TGTGCCAGCAGCAGGAAGCGGGACATCGGGGAGCTGTTTTTT
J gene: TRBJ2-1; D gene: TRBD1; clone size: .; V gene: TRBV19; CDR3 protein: CASSMTGTGYNEQFF; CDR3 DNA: TGTGCCAGTAGTATGACCGGGACAGGGTACAATGAGCAGTTCTTC
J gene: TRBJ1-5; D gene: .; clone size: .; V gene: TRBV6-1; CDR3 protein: CASSAQFPFNNQPQHF; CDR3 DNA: TGTGCCAGCAGTGCGCAGTTCCCCTTTAACAATCAGCCCCAGCATTTT
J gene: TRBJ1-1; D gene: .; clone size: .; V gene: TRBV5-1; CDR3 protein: CASSNTEAFF; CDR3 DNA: TGCGCCAGCAGCAACACTGAAGCTTTCTTT
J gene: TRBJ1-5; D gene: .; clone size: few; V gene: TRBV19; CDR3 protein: CASSHGYRNQPQHF; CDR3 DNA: TGTGCCAGTAGTCACGGATATCGCAATCAGCCCCAGCATTTT
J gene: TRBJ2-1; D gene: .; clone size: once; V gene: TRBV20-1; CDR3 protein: CSARDFGDNEQFF; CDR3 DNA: TGCAGTGCTAGAGATTTCGGTGACAATGAGCAGTTCTTC
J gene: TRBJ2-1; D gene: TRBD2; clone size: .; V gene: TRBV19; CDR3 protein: CASSRGTSGINEQFF; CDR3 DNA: TGTGCCAGTAGTAGGGGGACTAGCGGGATTAATGAGCAGTTCTTC
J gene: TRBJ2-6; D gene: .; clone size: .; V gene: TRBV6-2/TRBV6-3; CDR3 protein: CASSYVGANVLTF; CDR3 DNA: TGTGCCAGCAGTTACGTCGGGGCCAACGTCCTGACTTTC
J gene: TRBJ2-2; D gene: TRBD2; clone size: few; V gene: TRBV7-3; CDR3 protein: CASSPLAGARGELFF; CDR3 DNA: TGTGCCAGCAGCCCATTAGCGGGAGCGCGCGGGGAGCTGTTTTTT
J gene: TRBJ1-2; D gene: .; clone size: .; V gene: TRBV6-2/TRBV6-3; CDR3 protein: CASSTGADSNYGYTF; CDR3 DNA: TGTGCCAGCAGTACCGGCGCGGACTCAAACTATGGCTACACCTTC
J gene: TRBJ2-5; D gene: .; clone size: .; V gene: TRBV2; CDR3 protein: CASVGGSRSPQETQYF; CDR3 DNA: TGTGCCAGCGTAGGGGGATCACGAAGCCCCCAAGAGACCCAGTACTTC
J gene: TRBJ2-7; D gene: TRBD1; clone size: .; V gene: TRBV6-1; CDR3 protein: CASSRDRGFFEQYF; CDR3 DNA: TGTGCCAGCAGCCGTGACAGGGGTTTCTTCGAGCAGTACTTC
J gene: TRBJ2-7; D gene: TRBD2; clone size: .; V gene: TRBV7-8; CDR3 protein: CASSLRAGFGYEQYF; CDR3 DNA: TGTGCCAGCAGCTTACGAGCGGGATTTGGCTACGAGCAGTACTTC